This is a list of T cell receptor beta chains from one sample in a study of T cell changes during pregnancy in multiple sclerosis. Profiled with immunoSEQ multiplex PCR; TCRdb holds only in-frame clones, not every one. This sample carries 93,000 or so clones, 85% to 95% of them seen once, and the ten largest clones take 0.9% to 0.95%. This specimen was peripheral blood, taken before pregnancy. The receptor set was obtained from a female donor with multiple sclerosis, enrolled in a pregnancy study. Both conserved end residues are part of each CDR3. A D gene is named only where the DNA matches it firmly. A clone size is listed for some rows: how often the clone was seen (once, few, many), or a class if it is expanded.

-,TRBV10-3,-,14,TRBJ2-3,TGTGCCATCAGTGATACAGGGAGCACAGATACGCAGTATTTT,CAISDTGSTDTQYF
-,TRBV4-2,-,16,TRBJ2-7,TGTGCCAGCAGCCAGTACGGGGAGACGGTAGCGTACGAGCAGTACTTC,CASSQYGETVAYEQYF
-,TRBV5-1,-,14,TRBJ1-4,TGCGCCAGCAGCTGGAGAGCAACTAATGAAAAACTGTTTTTT,CASSWRATNEKLFF
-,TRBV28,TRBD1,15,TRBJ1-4,TGTGCCAGCAGTTCCCGGGACAGGACTAATGAAAAACTGTTTTTT,CASSSRDRTNEKLFF
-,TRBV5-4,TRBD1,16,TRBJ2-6,TGTGCCAGCAGCTTTACAGGGGGCTCGGGGGCCAACGTCCTGACTTTC,CASSFTGGSGANVLTF
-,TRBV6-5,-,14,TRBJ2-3,TGTGCCAGCTCGAGGGCTAGCCGTACAGATACGCAGTATTTT,CASSRASRTDTQYF
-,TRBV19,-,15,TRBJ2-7,TGTGCCAGTAGTATAGATAACAGACCGACCTACGAGCAGTACTTC,CASSIDNRPTYEQYF
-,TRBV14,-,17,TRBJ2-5,TGTGCCAGCAGCCAAGGACTCCTAGCCTTTCCTCGGGAGACCCAGTACTTC,CASSQGLLAFPRETQYF
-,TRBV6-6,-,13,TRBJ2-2,TGTGCCAGCGGCGGGGCCTACACCGGGGAGCTGTTTTTT,CASGGAYTGELFF
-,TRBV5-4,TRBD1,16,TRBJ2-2,TGTGCCAGCAGCCGAATGGGGACAGATTACACCGGGGAGCTGTTTTTT,CASSRMGTDYTGELFF
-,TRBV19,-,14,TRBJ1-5,TGTGCCAGTAGTAGACCGGACAACTATCAGCCCCAGCATTTT,CASSRPDNYQPQHF
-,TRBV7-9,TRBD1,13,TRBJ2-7,TGTGCCAGCAGCACCCGAGACAGGGGCGAGCAGTACTTC,CASSTRDRGEQYF
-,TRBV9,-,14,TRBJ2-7,TGTGCCAGCAGCCCGAGGGGGGGGGCCTACGAGCAGTACTTC,CASSPRGGAYEQYF
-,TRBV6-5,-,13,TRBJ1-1,TGTGCCAGCAGTTACGGGGAGGGCACTGAAGCTTTCTTT,CASSYGEGTEAFF
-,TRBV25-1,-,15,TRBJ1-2,TGTGCCAGCAGTAAAGGACGGGGAGCTAACTATGGCTACACCTTC,CASSKGRGANYGYTF
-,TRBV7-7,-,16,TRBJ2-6,TGTGCCAGCAGCTCTGGAAAGGGGGCTGGGGCCAACGTCCTGACTTTC,CASSSGKGAGANVLTF
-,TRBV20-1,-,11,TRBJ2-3,TGCAGTGCTTTAGCGGCAGATACGCAGTATTTT,CSALAADTQYF
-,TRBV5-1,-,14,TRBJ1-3,TGCGCCAGCAGCTTGGGACAAAGCGGAAACACCATATATTTT,CASSLGQSGNTIYF
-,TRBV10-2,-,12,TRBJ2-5,TGCGCCAGCAGTCTGCGGGGTCAGACCCAGTACTTC,CASSLRGQTQYF
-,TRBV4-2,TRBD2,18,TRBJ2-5,TGTGCCAGCAGCCAAGAGTTACAGACTAGCGGAATACAAGAGACCCAGTACTTC,CASSQELQTSGIQETQYF
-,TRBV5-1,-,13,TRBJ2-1,TGCGCCAGCAGCAGACAAGGGGGTAATGAGCAGTTCTTC,CASSRQGGNEQFF
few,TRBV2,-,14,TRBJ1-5,TGTGCCAGCAGCCCCGACAGGAGTAATCAGCCCCAGCATTTT,CASSPDRSNQPQHF
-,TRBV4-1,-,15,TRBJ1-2,TGCGCCAGCAGCTCCCAGACTTCTACTCACTATGGCTACACCTTC,CASSSQTSTHYGYTF
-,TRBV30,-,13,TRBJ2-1,TGTGCCTGGAGTAGTGCGGGCCCCAATGAGCAGTTCTTC,CAWSSAGPNEQFF
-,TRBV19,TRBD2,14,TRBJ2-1,TGTGCCAGCCAGCGGGAGGGCACCTACAATGAGCAGTTCTTC,CASQREGTYNEQFF
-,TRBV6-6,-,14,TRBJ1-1,TGTGCCAGCAGTAAAACGGGGGGGGACGCTGAAGCTTTCTTT,CASSKTGGDAEAFF
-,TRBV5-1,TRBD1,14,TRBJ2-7,TGCGCCAGCAGCTTAAAGACAGGGACCTACGAGCAGTACTTC,CASSLKTGTYEQYF
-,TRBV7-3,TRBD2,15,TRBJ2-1,TGTGCCAGCAGCTCCTCCCGGGAGGCCAACAATGAGCAGTTCTTC,CASSSSREANNEQFF
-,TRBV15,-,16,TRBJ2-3,TGTGCCACCAGCAAGGAGCTAGCCTCGAGGTCAGATACGCAGTATTTT,CATSKELASRSDTQYF
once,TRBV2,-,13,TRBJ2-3,TGTGCCAGCAGGGGAGAAAGCACAGATACGCAGTATTTT,CASRGESTDTQYF
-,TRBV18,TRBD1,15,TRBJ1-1,TGTGCCAGCTCACCCGGACAGGGAAGGTACACTGAAGCTTTCTTT,CASSPGQGRYTEAFF
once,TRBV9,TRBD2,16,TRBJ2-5,TGTGCCAGCAGCGTAGGACTAGCGGGAACTCAAGAGACCCAGTACTTC,CASSVGLAGTQETQYF
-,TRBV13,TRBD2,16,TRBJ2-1,TGTGCCAGCAGCCTTTACCGGACTAGCGGGGGCAATGAGCAGTTCTTC,CASSLYRTSGGNEQFF
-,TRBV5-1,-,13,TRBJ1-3,TGCGCCAGCAGCCCGGCGGGGGGAAACACCATATATTTT,CASSPAGGNTIYF
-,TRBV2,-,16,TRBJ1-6,TGTGCCAGCAGTGAAGCGCTAGGACAGATTAATTCACCCCTCCACTTT,CASSEALGQINSPLHF
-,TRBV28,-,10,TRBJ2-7,TGTGCCAGCAGCACCTACGAGCAGTACTTC,CASSTYEQYF
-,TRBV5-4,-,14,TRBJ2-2,TGTGCCAGCAGCTTACGGGATCGGACCGGGGAGCTGTTTTTT,CASSLRDRTGELFF
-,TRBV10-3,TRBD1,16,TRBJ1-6,TGTGCCATCAGTGAACGACAGGGCTCCTATAATTCACCCCTCCACTTT,CAISERQGSYNSPLHF
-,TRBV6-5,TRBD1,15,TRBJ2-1,TGTGCCAGCAGCCTCGGACAGGGGGTTTTGGTTGAGCAGTTCTTC,CASSLGQGVLVEQFF
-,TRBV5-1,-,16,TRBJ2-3,TGCGCCAGCAGCTTCGGGGGGCGAAGGTCCACAGATACGCAGTATTTT,CASSFGGRRSTDTQYF
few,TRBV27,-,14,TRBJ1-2,TGTGCCAGCAGTCACAGGGTAGGGTTAGGTGGCTACACCTTC,CASSHRVGLGGYTF
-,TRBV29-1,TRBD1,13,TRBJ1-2,TGCAGCGTTAGGACAGGGGGCTACTATGGCTACACCTTC,CSVRTGGYYGYTF
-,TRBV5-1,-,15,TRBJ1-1,TGCGCCAGCAGCTGGGGCTTACAAGGGTGGACTGAAGCTTTCTTT,CASSWGLQGWTEAFF
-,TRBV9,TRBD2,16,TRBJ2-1,TGTGCCAGCAGCGTAGGTCCTAGCGGGAGCTACAATGAGCAGTTCTTC,CASSVGPSGSYNEQFF
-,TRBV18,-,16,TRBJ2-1,TGTGCCAGCTCACCACCGCGGGGGCTCGGCTACAATGAGCAGTTCTTC,CASSPPRGLGYNEQFF
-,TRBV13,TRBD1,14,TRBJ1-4,TGTGCCAGCAGCTTATCGTACAGGGGTGAAAAACTGTTTTTT,CASSLSYRGEKLFF
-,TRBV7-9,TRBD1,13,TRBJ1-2,TGTGCCAGCAGCTTCCAGCAGGGGGATGGCTACACCTTC,CASSFQQGDGYTF
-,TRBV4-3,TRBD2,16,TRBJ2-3,TGCGCCAGCAGCCCCTCACCTAGCGGGGGTTCAGATACGCAGTATTTT,CASSPSPSGGSDTQYF
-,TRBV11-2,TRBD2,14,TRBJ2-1,TGTGCCAGCAGCTCAAATTCCCCGGGACTAGCACAGTTCTTC,CASSSNSPGLAQFF
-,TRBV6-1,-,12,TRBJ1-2,TGTGCCAGCTATTTGTACAGCAGGGGCTACACCTTC,CASYLYSRGYTF
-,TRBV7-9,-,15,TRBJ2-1,TGTGCCAGCAGAGCTACAGGGCCAGCCTACAATGAGCAGTTCTTC,CASRATGPAYNEQFF
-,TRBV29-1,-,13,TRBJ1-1,TGCAGCGTCGACATCGGCGGGGGCACTGAAGCTTTCTTT,CSVDIGGGTEAFF